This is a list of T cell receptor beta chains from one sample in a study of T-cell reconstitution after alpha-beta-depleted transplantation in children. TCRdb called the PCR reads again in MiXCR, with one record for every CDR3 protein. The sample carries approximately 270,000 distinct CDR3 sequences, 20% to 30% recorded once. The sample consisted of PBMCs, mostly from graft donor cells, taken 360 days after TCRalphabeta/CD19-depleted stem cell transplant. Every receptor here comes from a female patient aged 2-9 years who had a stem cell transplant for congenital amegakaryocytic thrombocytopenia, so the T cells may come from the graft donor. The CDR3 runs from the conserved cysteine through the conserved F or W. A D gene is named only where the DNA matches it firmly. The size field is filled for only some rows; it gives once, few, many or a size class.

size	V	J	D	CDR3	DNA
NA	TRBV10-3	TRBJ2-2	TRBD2	CAISPAGGSTGELFF	TGTGCCATCAGTCCCGCGGGGGGGTCCACCGGGGAGCTGTTTTTT
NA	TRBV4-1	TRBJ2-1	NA	CASSQDNNEQFF	TGCGCCAGCAGCCAAGACAACAATGAGCAGTTCTTC
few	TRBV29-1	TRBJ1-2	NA	CSVEVDTWGLYGYTF	TGCAGCGTTGAAGTGGACACCTGGGGGCTCTATGGCTACACCTTC
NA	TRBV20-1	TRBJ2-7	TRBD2	CSAEEAGGSYEQYF	TGCAGTGCTGAGGAGGCGGGAGGGTCCTACGAGCAGTACTTC
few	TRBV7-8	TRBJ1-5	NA	CASRLGTVSNQPQHF	TGTGCCAGCAGGTTAGGGACGGTGAGCAATCAGCCCCAGCATTTT
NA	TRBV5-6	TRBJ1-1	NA	CASSLAGGIEAFF	TGTGCCAGCAGCTTGGCGGGGGGGATCGAAGCTTTCTTT
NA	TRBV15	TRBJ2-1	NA	CATSRVLAYEQFF	TGTGCCACCAGCAGAGTTCTAGCCTATGAGCAGTTCTTC
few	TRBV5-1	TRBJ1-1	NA	CASSLPGPGNTEAFF	TGCGCCAGCAGCTTACCGGGTCCGGGGAACACTGAAGCTTTCTTT
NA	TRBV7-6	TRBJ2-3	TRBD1	CASSGRDRGLDTQYF	TGTGCCAGCAGCGGGAGGGACAGGGGGCTAGATACGCAGTATTTT
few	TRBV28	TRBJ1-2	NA	CASSPRTVEVGGYTF	TGTGCCAGCAGTCCTCGGACAGTCGAAGTAGGTGGCTACACCTTC
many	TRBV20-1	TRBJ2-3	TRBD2	CSALGLAGPRDTQYF	TGCAGTGCCCTTGGACTAGCGGGGCCTCGGGATACGCAGTATTTT
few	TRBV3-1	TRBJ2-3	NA	CASSQGWGSTDTQYF	TGTGCCAGCAGCCAAGGATGGGGGAGCACAGATACGCAGTATTTT
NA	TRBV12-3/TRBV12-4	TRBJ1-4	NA	CASSLSPRGATIEKLFF	TGTGCCAGCAGTTTATCCCCGCGCGGTGCAACTATTGAAAAACTGTTTTTT
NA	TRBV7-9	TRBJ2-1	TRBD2	CASSSRASGIISNEQFF	TGTGCCAGCAGCTCCAGGGCTAGCGGGATTATTTCCAATGAGCAGTTCTTC
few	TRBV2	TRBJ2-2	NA	CASVPGRNTGELFF	TGTGCCAGCGTCCCCGGACGGAACACCGGGGAGCTGTTTTTT
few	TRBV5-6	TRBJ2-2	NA	CASSLDVGRRLPGELFF	TGTGCCAGCAGCTTGGATGTAGGGAGACGGTTACCCGGGGAGCTGTTTTTT
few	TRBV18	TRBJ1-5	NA	CASSRNRLEGNQPQHF	TGTGCCAGCTCACGTAATCGATTGGAGGGCAATCAGCCCCAGCATTTT
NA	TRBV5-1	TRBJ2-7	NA	CASSLGQRFYEQYF	TGCGCCAGCAGCTTGGGACAGAGATTCTACGAGCAGTACTTC
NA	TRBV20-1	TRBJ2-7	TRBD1	CSVGGQVFEQYF	TGCAGTGTTGGGGGACAGGTTTTCGAGCAGTACTTC
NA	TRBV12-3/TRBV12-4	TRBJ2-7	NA	CASSRQGGGEQYF	TGTGCCAGCAGCCGACAGGGAGGGGGCGAGCAGTACTTC
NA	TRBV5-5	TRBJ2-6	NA	CASSLVPQGHSGANVLTF	TGTGCCAGCAGCTTGGTTCCCCAAGGACACTCTGGGGCCAACGTCCTGACTTTC
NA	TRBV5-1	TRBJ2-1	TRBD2	CASSFPRLADNEQFF	TGCGCCAGCAGCTTCCCGAGACTAGCGGACAATGAGCAGTTCTTC
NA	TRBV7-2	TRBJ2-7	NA	CASSLDGSGYEQYF	TGTGCCAGCAGCTTAGACGGGAGTGGCTACGAGCAGTACTTC
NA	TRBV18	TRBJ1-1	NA	CASSPGGLGTEAFF	TGTGCCAGCTCACCGGGGGGACTTGGCACTGAAGCTTTCTTT
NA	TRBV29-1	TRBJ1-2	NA	CSVEVAGLRGYTF	TGCAGCGTTGAGGTTGCGGGCCTCAGGGGCTACACCTTC
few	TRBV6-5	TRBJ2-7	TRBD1	CASSLRDRGDEQYF	TGTGCCAGCAGCCTCCGGGACAGGGGTGACGAGCAGTACTTC
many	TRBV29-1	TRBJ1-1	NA	CSVEPNTEAFF	TGCAGCGTTGAACCGAACACTGAAGCTTTCTTT
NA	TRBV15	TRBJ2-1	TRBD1	CATKRQGVDEQFF	TGTGCCACCAAGAGACAGGGGGTCGATGAGCAGTTCTTC
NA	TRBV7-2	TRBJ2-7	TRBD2	CASSLHLAGVPEQYF	TGTGCCAGCAGCCTCCACCTAGCGGGAGTGCCCGAGCAGTACTTC
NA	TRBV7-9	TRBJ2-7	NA	CASTRLGTSEQYF	TGTGCCAGCACCCGTCTAGGGACAAGCGAGCAGTACTTC
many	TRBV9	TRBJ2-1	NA	CASSAVDDLYNEQFF	TGTGCCAGCAGCGCTGTGGACGATCTCTACAATGAGCAGTTCTTC
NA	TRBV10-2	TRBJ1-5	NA	CASSEGVFGNQPQHF	TGCGCCAGCAGTGAGGGAGTGTTCGGCAATCAGCCCCAGCATTTT
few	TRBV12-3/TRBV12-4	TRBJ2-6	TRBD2	CASRRTSGLFSGANVLTF	TGTGCCAGCAGGCGGACTAGCGGACTTTTCTCTGGGGCCAACGTCCTGACTTTC
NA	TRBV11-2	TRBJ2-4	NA	CASSAPRRNRVRYF	TGTGCCAGCAGCGCCCCTCGGCGGAACAGGGTGAGGTACTTC
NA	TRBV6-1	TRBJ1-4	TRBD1	CASRWTGEVGKLFF	TGTGCCAGCAGATGGACAGGGGAGGTTGGAAAACTGTTTTTT
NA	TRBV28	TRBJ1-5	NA	CASSFAGTDQPQHF	TGTGCCAGCAGTTTTGCCGGCACGGATCAGCCCCAGCATTTT
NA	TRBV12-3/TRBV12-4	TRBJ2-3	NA	CASSPGVSFDRTDTQYF	TGTGCCAGCAGCCCAGGGGTCAGCTTCGACCGCACAGATACGCAGTATTTT
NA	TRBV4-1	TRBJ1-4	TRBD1	CASSPRTGGVEKLFF	TGCGCCAGCAGCCCTCGGACAGGGGGAGTCGAAAAACTGTTTTTT
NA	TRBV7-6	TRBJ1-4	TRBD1	CASSLRAGGREKLFF	TGTGCCAGCAGCTTAAGGGCAGGGGGTAGAGAAAAACTGTTTTTT
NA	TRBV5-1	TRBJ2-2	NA	CASSLGFRLTGELFF	TGCGCCAGCAGCTTGGGATTTAGGCTCACCGGGGAGCTGTTTTTT
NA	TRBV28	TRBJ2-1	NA	CASSFVGANEQFF	TGTGCCAGCAGTTTTGTCGGGGCCAATGAGCAGTTCTTC
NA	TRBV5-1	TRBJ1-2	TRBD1	CASRGTGTYGYTF	TGCGCCAGCAGGGGGACAGGGACCTATGGCTACACCTTC
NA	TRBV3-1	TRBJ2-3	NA	CATSQDRVALTSTDTQYF	TGTGCCACCTCCCAAGATAGGGTAGCGCTCACCAGCACAGATACGCAGTATTTT
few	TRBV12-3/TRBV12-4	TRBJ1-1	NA	CASSFGTIGARVSAFF	TGTGCCAGCAGTTTTGGGACAATCGGAGCCCGGGTCTCAGCTTTCTTT
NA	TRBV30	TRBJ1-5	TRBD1	CAWSAGQGNQPQHF	TGTGCCTGGAGCGCGGGACAGGGCAATCAGCCCCAGCATTTT
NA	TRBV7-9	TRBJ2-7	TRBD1	CASSPGQATPYEQYF	TGTGCCAGCAGCCCTGGACAGGCAACTCCCTACGAGCAGTACTTC
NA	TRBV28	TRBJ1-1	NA	CASSSIRGTEAFF	TGTGCCAGCAGTTCTATTAGGGGGACTGAAGCTTTCTTT
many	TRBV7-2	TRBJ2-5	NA	CASSLDRGQETQYF	TGTGCCAGCAGCTTAGATAGAGGCCAAGAGACCCAGTACTTC
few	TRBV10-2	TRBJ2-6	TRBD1	CASRDRGLGANVLTF	TGCGCCAGCAGGGACAGGGGGTTGGGGGCCAACGTCCTGACTTTC
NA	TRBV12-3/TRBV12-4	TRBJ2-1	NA	CASSRGQPSYNEQFF	TGTGCCAGCAGTCGGGGACAACCGTCCTACAATGAGCAGTTCTTC
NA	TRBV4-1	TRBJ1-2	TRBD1	CASSQNLGQQVYGYTF	TGCGCCAGCAGCCAGAACCTGGGACAGCAAGTTTATGGCTACACCTTC
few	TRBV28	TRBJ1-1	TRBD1	CASSSPGGGSTDEAFF	TGTGCCAGCAGCTCCCCAGGGGGCGGGAGCACTGATGAAGCTTTCTTT
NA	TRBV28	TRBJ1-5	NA	CASSLPLRGNQPQHF	TGTGCCAGCAGTTTACCCCTTAGGGGCAATCAGCCCCAGCATTTT
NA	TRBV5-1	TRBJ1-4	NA	CASSLGDTATNEKLFF	TGCGCCAGCAGCCTAGGCGACACCGCAACTAATGAAAAACTGTTTTTT